The T cell receptor beta chain described here comes from a study of response to subunit inactivated influenza vaccine listed by TCRdb under 2018. The study in broad terms: The study used deep quantitative T cell receptor repertoire profiling to track responses to a trivalent subunit inactivated influenza vaccine.

With respect to this clonotype: The clone's antigen remains unknown. No per-base quality is available; no much larger clone lies one base away.

The library was obtained by RT-PCR. Instrument on record: Illumina HiSeq 2500. The raw public data were reprocessed by TCRdb itself: fastp quality trimming at Q25, MiXCR clonotype calling, in-frame beta chains only. Each entry merges the rows of one CDR3 protein and shows their most common DNA and genes. The sample contains about 650,000 distinct CDR3 sequences, 15% to 17% of them found a single time. The ten largest clones represent around 10% of the sample. Broader findings and caveats from the paper: According to the authors, only a limited number of new T cells may be recruited by each seasonal influenza vaccination.

The germline V gene (reference sequence) yields LGHDT for CDR1 and YNNKEL for CDR2. Ends trimmed: V by 1 base, J by 5 bases; bases unmatched to a gene: 1. The CDR3 spans 15 residues, from the cysteine through the phenylalanine. Solely the CDR3 DNA is kept, with 45 bases framed from the first base. The chain joins TRBV3-1 to TRBJ2-7; 14 middle bases align to TRBD2. This clonotype was sampled from a man in his forties or fifties who received an inactivated influenza vaccine. Donor details come from another sample of the same person, matched by shared clones. The sequencing used PBMCs from blood, collected approximately 12 days after vaccination. This receptor has the CDR3 CASSQGLAGGNEQYF. The DNA sequence is TGTGCCAGCAGCCAAGGACTAGCGGGAGGGAACGAGCAGTACTTC.